This record concerns one TCR beta chain sequence. Its antigen is as yet unknown. This specimen comes from a study of TIL therapy for anti-PD-1-resistant metastatic lung cancer. Study-wide background: Progressing patients received lymphodepletion, expanded TIL infusion and IL-2. Overall study results and limits: This highly selected cohort may not generalize to typical lung cancer patients.

Germline values: CDR1 GTSNPN, CDR2 SVGIG (reference sequence). The V and J ends lost 3 bases and 3 bases, in that order; junction bases with no gene match: 3. The CDR3 is made up of 14 amino acids. Sequencing used immunoSEQ v3. Sequencing depth was 1.5 million to 2 million read pairs for survey level, roughly 5-6 million for deep. Clones were read by immunoSEQ multiplex PCR, and TCRdb kept only the in-frame ones, dropping some. In the table there are fewer than 25,000 clones, around 71% of which are singletons. This sample's time point: pre-treatment sample, taken before nivolumab and TIL therapy. This rearrangement joins TRBV30 to TRBJ2-2; 8 bases map to TRBD1. The input for sequencing was blood, taken at baseline. The sequence came from a person aged 25-79 years with non-small cell lung cancer. CDR3 bases: TGTGCCTGGAGATCAGGGGGCTACACCGGGGAGCTGTTTTTT. Translated, it gives CAWRSGGYTGELFF.